Described below is a single T cell receptor beta chain sequence and its context. The antigen is unknown. This CDR3 region has 13 residues. With 4 bases removed from V and 2 bases from J, the gap between germline ends came to 9 bases. The source of the sample is a study of blood T cells in healthy people across ages. Study outcomes and limitations: Considered underestimates were the diversity estimates obtained from one million T cells. A roughly linear fall in TCR beta diversity per million T cells was seen with increasing age.

Per sample, extraction of total RNA gave at least 6 micrograms in every case. Using a J-beta primer mix together with a sample-barcoded 5' primer, a second PCR was run for about 6 to 12 cycles. A template-switch adaptor with 12 random nucleotides tagged each cDNA molecule. TCRdb fed the 5' RACE reads into MiXCR, producing one record per CDR3 protein. The sample records about 1.8 million distinct CDR3 sequences, roughly 49% being singletons. Sequencing was performed on blood. This receptor was taken from a woman aged 35 to 49 in good health. The rearrangement uses TRBV12-3 or TRBV12-4 and TRBJ2-7; D is unclear. The CDR3 region has the DNA TGTGCCAGCAGTTCGACTCCGGCCTACGAGCAGTACTTC. It translates to CASSSTPAYEQYF.